This T cell receptor beta chain was observed in a study of shared clonotypes between healthy human individuals. TCRdb keeps only in-frame clones here, not all; method: immunoSEQ multiplex PCR. The sample has around 320,000 clones, roughly 84% seen once. This clonotype was obtained from a man aged 18 to 29 in good health. The source material was memory CD8+ T cells sorted from blood. Stated subset: CD45RO+ cells pooled with CCR7-negative TemRA cells.

CDR3 sequence reads: CSVGGPRTGLAVNEQFF. DNA of the CDR3: TGCAGCGTTGGAGGACCGCGCACCGGACTAGCGGTGAATGAGCAGTTCTTC. V usage is TRBV29-1 and J usage is TRBJ2-1, with 10 bases identical to TRBD2. The V gene's germline CDR1 is SQVTM and CDR2 ANQGSEA. The CDR3 spans 17 residues. The J segment lost 7 bases and the V segment lost 4 bases, leaving 16 bases of the junction unmatched.